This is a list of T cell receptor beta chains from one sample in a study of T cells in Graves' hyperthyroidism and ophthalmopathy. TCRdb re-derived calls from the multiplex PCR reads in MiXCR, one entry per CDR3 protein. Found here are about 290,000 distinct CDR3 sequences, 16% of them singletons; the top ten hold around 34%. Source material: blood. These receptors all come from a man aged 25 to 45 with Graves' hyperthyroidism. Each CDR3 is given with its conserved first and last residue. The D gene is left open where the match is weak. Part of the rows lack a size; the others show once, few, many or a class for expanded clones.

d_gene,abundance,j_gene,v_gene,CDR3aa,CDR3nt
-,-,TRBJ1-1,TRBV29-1,CSVVRPLNTEAFF,TGCAGCGTTGTTCGACCGTTGAACACTGAAGCTTTCTTT
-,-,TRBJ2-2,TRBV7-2,CASSPPWRATGELFF,TGTGCCAGCAGCCCCCCGTGGAGGGCAACCGGGGAGCTGTTTTTT
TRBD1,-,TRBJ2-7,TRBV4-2,CASSQEVRDRNYEQYF,TGTGCCAGCAGCCAAGAGGTCCGGGACAGAAACTACGAGCAGTACTTC
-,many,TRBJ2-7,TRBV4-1,CASSQDERAPYNYEQYF,TGCGCCAGCAGCCAAGATGAGCGGGCCCCCTATAACTACGAGCAGTACTTC
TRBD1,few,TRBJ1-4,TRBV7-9,CASSPGQTNEKLFF,TGTGCCAGCAGCCCGGGACAGACTAATGAAAAACTGTTTTTT
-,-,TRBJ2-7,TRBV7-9,CASSSLRFYEQYF,TGTGCCAGCAGCTCCCTCCGGTTTTACGAGCAGTACTTC
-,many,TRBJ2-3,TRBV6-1,CASSGGVVLTQYF,TGTGCCAGCAGTGGGGGGGTGGTCCTTACGCAGTATTTT
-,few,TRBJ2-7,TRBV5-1,CASSTRGDYEQYF,TGCGCCAGCAGCACTAGGGGGGACTACGAGCAGTACTTC
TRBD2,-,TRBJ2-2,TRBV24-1,CATSDGGLVVGELFF,TGTGCCACCAGTGATGGTGGACTAGTAGTCGGGGAGCTGTTTTTT
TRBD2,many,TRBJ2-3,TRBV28,CASSSREREGPRTQYF,TGTGCCAGCAGTTCCAGGGAGAGGGAGGGCCCTCGTACGCAGTATTTT
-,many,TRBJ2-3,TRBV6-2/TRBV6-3,CASSYRVLVADTQYF,TGTGCCAGCAGTTACCGGGTGTTGGTGGCAGATACGCAGTATTTT
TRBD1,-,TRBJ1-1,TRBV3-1,CASARGTGEAFF,TGTGCCAGCGCCCGGGGGACAGGTGAAGCTTTCTTT
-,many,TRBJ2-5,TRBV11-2,CASSLDWGQAETQYF,TGTGCCAGCAGCTTAGATTGGGGCCAGGCGGAGACCCAGTACTTC
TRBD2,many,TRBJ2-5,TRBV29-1,CSGGLGGAETQYF,TGCAGCGGGGGACTAGGGGGGGCAGAGACCCAGTACTTC
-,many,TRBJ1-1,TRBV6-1,CASTFSRGNTEAFF,TGTGCCAGCACCTTCTCGAGGGGCAACACTGAAGCTTTCTTT
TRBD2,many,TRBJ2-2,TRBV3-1,CASSHSGEGWNTGELFF,TGTGCCAGCAGCCATTCGGGGGAGGGATGGAACACCGGGGAGCTGTTTTTT
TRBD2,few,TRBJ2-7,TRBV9,CATPPHGTIPYEQYF,TGTGCCACCCCCCCCCACGGGACTATTCCCTACGAGCAGTACTTC
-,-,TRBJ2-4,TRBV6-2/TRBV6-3,CATSRDGQEDIQYF,TGTGCCACCTCACGGGACGGACAAGAGGACATTCAGTACTTC
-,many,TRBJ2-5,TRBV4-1,CASSQLNSQETQYF,TGCGCCAGCAGCCAATTGAACAGTCAAGAGACCCAGTACTTC
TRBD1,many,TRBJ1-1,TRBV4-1,CASSQGLATGVNTEAFF,TGCGCCAGCAGCCAAGGGTTGGCTACAGGGGTGAACACTGAAGCTTTCTTT
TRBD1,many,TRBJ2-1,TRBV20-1,CSATPLRDRIYNEQFF,TGCAGTGCTACTCCGCTCCGGGACAGGATATACAATGAGCAGTTCTTC
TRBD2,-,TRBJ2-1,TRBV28,CASSLAILRLAGVEEQFF,TGTGCCAGCAGCTTAGCGATCCTCAGACTAGCGGGAGTCGAGGAGCAGTTCTTC
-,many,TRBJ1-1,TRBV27,CASSLLGVGKNTEAFF,TGTGCCAGCAGTCTGCTAGGTGTCGGAAAGAACACTGAAGCTTTCTTT
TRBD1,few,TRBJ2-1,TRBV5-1,CASSRDSDNNEQFF,TGCGCCAGCAGCCGGGACAGCGACAACAATGAGCAGTTCTTC
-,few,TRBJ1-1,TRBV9,CASSAGQQNTEAFF,TGTGCCAGCAGCGCCGGACAGCAGAACACTGAAGCTTTCTTT
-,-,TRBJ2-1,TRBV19,CASNRALRGDNEQFF,TGTGCCAGTAACAGGGCCCTGAGAGGGGACAATGAGCAGTTCTTC
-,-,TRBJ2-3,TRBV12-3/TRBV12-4,CASSFGLIGNTDTQYF,TGTGCCAGCAGTTTCGGCCTGATCGGGAACACAGATACGCAGTATTTT
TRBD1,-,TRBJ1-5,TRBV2,CASSPTGMSNQPQHF,TGTGCCAGCAGTCCGACAGGGATGAGCAATCAGCCCCAGCATTTT
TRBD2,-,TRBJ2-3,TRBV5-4,CASRSLAGTPDTQYF,TGTGCCAGCAGATCTCTAGCGGGGACCCCAGATACGCAGTATTTT
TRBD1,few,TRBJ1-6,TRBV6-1,CASRTGQEFSPLHF,TGTGCCAGCAGGACCGGACAGGAATTTTCACCCCTCCACTTT
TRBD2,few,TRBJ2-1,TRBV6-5,CASSYSGLAGGRNEQFF,TGTGCCAGCAGTTACTCGGGACTAGCGGGAGGGAGAAATGAGCAGTTCTTC
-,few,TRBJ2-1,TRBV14,CASSQKIRDEQFF,TGTGCCAGCAGCCAAAAGATTAGAGACGAGCAGTTCTTC
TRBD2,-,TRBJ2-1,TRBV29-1,CSVERAGAGYNEQFF,TGCAGCGTTGAAAGAGCGGGAGCGGGTTACAATGAGCAGTTCTTC
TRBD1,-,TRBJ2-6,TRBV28,CASLQGAEGANVLTF,TGTGCCAGCCTACAGGGGGCCGAAGGGGCCAACGTCCTGACTTTC
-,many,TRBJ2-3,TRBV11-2,CASSLEGRGGNKDTQYF,TGTGCCAGCAGCTTAGAGGGTCGAGGGGGGAACAAAGATACGCAGTATTTT
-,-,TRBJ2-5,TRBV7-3,CASSPGPGETQYF,TGTGCCAGCAGTCCGGGGCCGGGTGAGACCCAGTACTTC
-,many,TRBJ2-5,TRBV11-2,CASSPPGHIQETQYF,TGTGCCAGCAGCCCGCCGGGACATATCCAAGAGACCCAGTACTTC
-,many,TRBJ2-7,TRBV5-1,CASREDRTYEQYF,TGCGCCAGCAGGGAGGACAGAACCTACGAGCAGTACTTC
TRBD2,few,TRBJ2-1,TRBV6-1,CASTHDPSGMGEQFF,TGTGCCAGCACCCACGACCCTAGCGGGATGGGTGAGCAGTTCTTC
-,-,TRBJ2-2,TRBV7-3,CASSSPYGGAGELFF,TGTGCCAGCAGCTCACCCTATGGGGGAGCCGGGGAGCTGTTTTTT
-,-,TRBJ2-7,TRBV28,CASTGRVGGSYEQYF,TGTGCCAGCACCGGCCGGGTCGGCGGTTCCTACGAGCAGTACTTC
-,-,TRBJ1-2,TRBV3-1,CASSLTSGWDYGYTF,TGTGCCAGCAGTCTTACCTCCGGGTGGGACTATGGCTACACCTTC
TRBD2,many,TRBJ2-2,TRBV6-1,CASSVSGSDGELFF,TGTGCCAGCAGTGTTAGCGGGAGCGACGGGGAGCTGTTTTTT
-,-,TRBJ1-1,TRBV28,CASSSGGSQNTEAFF,TGTGCCAGCAGCTCCGGTGGGAGTCAGAACACTGAAGCTTTCTTT
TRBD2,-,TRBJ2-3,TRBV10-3,CAISLRLAGVSGTDTQYF,TGTGCCATCAGTCTACGACTAGCGGGAGTCTCGGGTACAGATACGCAGTATTTT
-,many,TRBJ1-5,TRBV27,CASSLSNWGQPQHF,TGTGCCAGCAGTTTATCGAATTGGGGTCAGCCCCAGCATTTT